These 30 T cell receptor beta chains were all obtained from the same sample, sequenced in a study of T cell repertoires in cytomegalovirus infection. TCRdb recomputed calls from the reads with MiXCR, one row per CDR3 protein. The sample includes some 160,000 distinct CDR3 sequences, under 20% of them seen just once. The specimen sequenced was CD8+ T cells from PBMCs. The source is a human donor in good health (CMV status not recorded). Some clones in this sample may be carry-over from other donors' samples.

This clonotype was recorded a few times. The rearrangement joins TRBV7-2 to TRBJ2-7; D is unclear. Germline V gives CDR1 SGHTA, CDR2 FQGNSA. This CDR3 has 14 residues. Deletions cut 8 bases from V and 0 bases from J, with 14 bases between. In DNA, the CDR3 is TGTGCCAGCGACCGAGGTACCTCCTCCTACGAGCAGTACTTC. Translating gives CASDRGTSSYEQYF.

This clonotype has only one observation. The DNA is left out, because the CDR3 cannot be placed on it with certainty; the CDR3 is given as TCRdb lists it. The V call is TRBV7-8, the J call TRBJ1-5; TRBD1, the D gene given by the table, was not confirmed from the DNA. A total of 12 residues make up the CDR3, ends included. Germline lookup yields CDR1 SGHVS and CDR2 FQNEAQ. This CDR3 reads CASSHGGSPSIF.

The chain couples TRBV28 to TRBJ2-7; 9 bases are shared with TRBD1. Germline loops: CDR1 MDHEN, CDR2 SYDVKM. V was pared by 6 bases and J by 4 bases, with 7 bases of the junction left unmatched. The CDR3 spans 14 residues. The CDR3 DNA sequence: TGTGCCAGCAGCTCCGGGACAGGGATGTACGAGCAGTACTTC. Translated, it gives CASSSGTGMYEQYF.

V gene TRBV7-3 combines with J gene TRBJ2-7, with D tentatively TRBD2 (6 bases). Trimming stripped 3 bases from V and 7 bases from J, with 10 bases between. The germline V gene has CDR1 SGHTA and CDR2 FQGTGA. The CDR3 runs to 12 residues. The CDR3 region is CASSFGAGEQYF. Here the CDR3 DNA reads TGTGCCAGCAGCTTTGGGGCGGGGGAGCAGTACTTC. The variable domain in full, completed from reference TRBV7-3 and TRBJ2-7, reads GAGVSQTPSNKVTEKGKYVELRCDPISGHTALYWYRQSLGQGPEFLIYFQGTGAADDSGLPNDRFFAVRPEGSVSTLKIQRTERGDSAVYLCASSFGAGEQYFGPGTRLTVT.

The CDR3 nucleotides are TGCGCCAGCAGGCAGACAGGAGAGCAGTTCTTC. It specifies CASRQTGEQFF. The chain uses TRBV5-1 and TRBJ2-1; maybe TRBD1 (6 bases). The CDR3 extends over 11 amino acids. Trimming removed 5 bases from V and 10 bases from J, with 10 bases in between. Germline V gene lookup returns CDR1 SGHRS and CDR2 YFSETQ.

This clonotype appeared a few times. The chain uses TRBV20-1 and TRBJ1-2; TRBD1 is a possible D gene (5 bases). The CDR3 has 12 amino acids. Trimming removed 6 bases from V and 7 bases from J, with 15 bases in between. The germline V gene has CDR1 DFQATT and CDR2 SNEGSKA (reference sequence). The CDR3 region has the DNA TGCAGTGCGATAGGGACGGGGGTTGGCTACACCTTC. It translates to CSAIGTGVGYTF.

J is TRBJ2-1 and V is TRBV6-6; 8 nucleotides align to TRBD2. CDR1 and CDR2 (germline): MNHNY, SVGAGI (reference sequence). This CDR3 region has 16 residues. V trimming: 5 bases; J trimming: 0 bases; junction bases outside the gene matches: 6. CDR3 region: CASSTPGGGSYNEQFF. In DNA form, the CDR3 reads TGTGCCAGCAGTACCCCCGGGGGGGGCTCCTACAATGAGCAGTTCTTC.

This clonotype occurred a few times. The rearrangement uses TRBV2 and TRBJ1-5; possibly TRBD1 for D (5 bases). The V end was cut by 2 bases, the J end by 0 bases, with 8 bases between. The CDR3 consists of 15 residues. Germline loops: CDR1 SNHLY, CDR2 FYNNEI. The CDR3 protein is CASSEQGYSNQPQHF. The DNA for the CDR3 is TGTGCCAGCAGTGAACAGGGATATAGCAATCAGCCCCAGCATTTT.

There are a few counts of this clonotype. The chain uses TRBV20-1 and TRBJ2-7; either TRBD1 or TRBD2 may fit D (5 bases each). Germline lookup yields CDR1 DFQATT and CDR2 SNEGSKA (reference sequence). This CDR3 has 14 residues. V gave up 1 base and J gave up 3 bases, with 13 bases separating them. CDR3: CSARAVGRDYEQYF. The CDR3 region has the DNA TGCAGTGCTAGAGCGGTGGGACGGGACTACGAGCAGTACTTC.

This clonotype was picked up many times. V gene TRBV7-2 combines with J gene TRBJ2-3; 9 bases line up with TRBD2. V lost 1 base, J lost 0 bases, and 2 bases stayed unmatched. Per the germline V gene, CDR1 is SGHTA and CDR2 is FQGNSA. The CDR3 has 16 residues. The chain's CDR3 is CASSLEAGGSTDTQYF. The CDR3 DNA reads TGTGCCAGCAGCTTAGAAGCGGGAGGAAGCACAGATACGCAGTATTTT.

This clonotype was detected many times. This sequence joins TRBV28 and TRBJ2-1; no clear D. Germline V gene data show CDR1 as MDHEN and CDR2 as SYDVKM. The CDR3 has 11 residues. Trimming pared 6 bases from V and 10 bases from J, leaving 10 bases between. The CDR3 reads CASSPGREQFF. CDR3 coding DNA: TGTGCCAGCAGCCCAGGAAGGGAGCAGTTCTTC.

V is TRBV25-1 and J is TRBJ2-7, with D perhaps assigned TRBD1 or TRBD2 (6 bases each). Deletions cut 3 bases from V and 2 bases from J, with 17 bases between. This CDR3 spans 16 amino acids. Germline CDR1 is MGHDK and CDR2 is SYGVNS. The CDR3 sequence is CASSELRGTWTYEQYF. The CDR3 DNA is TGTGCCAGCAGTGAGTTGAGGGGGACTTGGACCTACGAGCAGTACTTC.

The chain uses TRBV15 and TRBJ2-7; D is perhaps TRBD2 (6 bases). The CDR3 sequence is 12 residues long. The V gene lost 8 bases and the J gene lost 3 bases, with 11 bases spanning the gap. Germline V gene lookup returns CDR1 LNHNV and CDR2 YYDKDF (reference sequence). In DNA, the CDR3 is TGTGCCACCCTCGGGAGTCGCTACGAGCAGTACTTC. Translation: CATLGSRYEQYF.

This clonotype has only a few counts. The V gene is TRBV30, the J gene TRBJ2-7, with a weak D call TRBD1 (5 bases). The V end lost 7 bases, the J end lost 3 bases, and 16 bases lay between the germline ends. CDR1 GTSNPN and CDR2 SVGIG come from the germline V gene (reference sequence). CDR3 size: 13 residues. The CDR3 DNA reads TGTGCCTCTTCCGGGCAGGGTTTCTACGAGCAGTACTTC. Protein: CASSGQGFYEQYF.

The CDR3 here is CASSLYRALNSNQPQHF. Written as DNA, the CDR3 is TGTGCCAGCAGCCTTTACAGGGCCCTCAATAGCAATCAGCCCCAGCATTTT. This sequence joins TRBV7-6 and TRBJ1-5; D might be TRBD1 (6 bases). CDR1 SGHVS and CDR2 FNYEAQ come from the germline V gene. V lost 5 bases and J lost 0, with 17 bases in between. This CDR3 has 17 residues.

This clonotype was observed a handful of times. The chain couples TRBV2 to TRBJ2-3; TRBD2 matches 11 bases. The junction had 9 bases not matched to a gene; V was cut back by 5 bases and J by 5 bases. Per the germline V gene, CDR1 is SNHLY and CDR2 is FYNNEI. The CDR3 spans 16 residues. The CDR3 DNA sequence: TGTGCCAGCAGTCATACTAGCGGGGGAGACGGAGATACGCAGTATTTT. Protein: CASSHTSGGDGDTQYF.

J is TRBJ1-2 and V is TRBV7-2; TRBD1 is a possible D gene (6 bases). There are 15 residues in the CDR3. Germline CDR1 SGHTA, CDR2 FQGNSA. V dropped 5 bases and J dropped 5 bases, with 18 bases sitting between them. The CDR3 is CASSTGDNLGYGYTF. The CDR3 nucleotides are TGTGCCAGCAGCACCGGGGACAACTTAGGGTATGGCTACACCTTC.

This clonotype was observed a few times. The rearrangement joins TRBV7-9 to TRBJ2-1; the match to TRBD1 covers 8 bases. CDR3 length: 16 amino acids. Germline assignment: CDR1 SEHNR and CDR2 FQNEAQ (reference sequence). V was pared by 2 bases and J by 4 bases, with 7 bases of the junction left unmatched. The CDR3 here is CASSLIRGQMYNEQFF. The CDR3 DNA follows: TGTGCCAGCAGCTTAATCAGGGGGCAGATGTACAATGAGCAGTTCTTC.

The chain joins TRBV28 to TRBJ1-5; 7 bases fit TRBD1. Losses at the gene ends were 5 bases for V and 7 bases for J; bases not matched to a gene: 11. In germline, CDR1 is MDHEN, CDR2 SYDVKM. This CDR3 has 15 amino acids. The chain's CDR3 is CASSPLEGARQPQHF. The CDR3 bases are TGTGCCAGCAGTCCACTAGAGGGGGCTAGGCAGCCCCAGCATTTT. Using reference TRBV28 and TRBJ1-5 for the parts outside the CDR3, the full variable domain is DVKVTQSSRYLVKRTGEKVFLECVQDMDHENMFWYRQDPGLGLRLIYFSYDVKMKEKGDIPEGYSVSREKKERFSLILESASTNQTSMYLCASSPLEGARQPQHFGDGTRLSIL.

This clonotype was seen more than once but under ten times. J is TRBJ1-1 and V is TRBV7-6, with D perhaps matching TRBD1 (5 bases). Trimming removed 0 bases at V and 1 base at J, with 12 bases between. The CDR3 spans 16 residues. The germline V gene has CDR1 SGHVS and CDR2 FNYEAQ. DNA for the CDR3: TGTGCCAGCAGCTTAGCCTCTACAGGTTCGAACACTGAAGCTTTCTTT. Amino acids: CASSLASTGSNTEAFF.

This clonotype was seen more than once but under ten times. This rearrangement joins TRBV7-9 to TRBJ2-2; D unresolved. Trimming removed 11 bases at V and 0 bases at J, with 16 bases between. The CDR3 sequence is 15 residues long. Germline V CDR1 and CDR2: SEHNR, FQNEAQ (reference sequence). In nucleotides, the CDR3 is TGTGCCGGCCGTCTCGGACGGACGAACACCGGGGAGCTGTTTTTT. It yields the protein CAGRLGRTNTGELFF.

This clonotype came up a few times. The chain combines TRBV20-1 with TRBJ1-4, with D tentatively TRBD1 (6 bases). Trimming took 0 bases from V and 4 from J, leaving 18 bases between them. Germline V gives CDR1 DFQATT, CDR2 SNEGSKA (reference sequence). CDR3 length equals 17 residues. The CDR3 is CSARDRDIPRRNEKLFF. CDR3 DNA sequence: TGCAGTGCTAGAGATCGGGACATCCCTCGCCGTAATGAAAAACTGTTTTTT.

The CDR3 DNA reads as TGTGCCAGCAGTACAGGAGCGGGAGCCGTTGAGCAGTACTTC. It specifies CASSTGAGAVEQYF. The V call is TRBV7-2, the J call TRBJ2-7; 8 bases fit TRBD2. J lost 7 bases, V lost 6 bases, and 11 bases had no gene match. Germline V gene lookup returns CDR1 SGHTA and CDR2 FQGNSA. The CDR3 covers 14 residues.

V usage is TRBV6-6 and J usage is TRBJ2-1; TRBD2 matches at 12 bases. Unmatched junction bases numbered 8, after V lost 5 bases and J lost 9 bases. Per germline, CDR1 MNHNY and CDR2 SVGAGI (reference sequence). The CDR3 covers 15 residues. The CDR3 DNA reads TGTGCCAGCAGTCAGACTAGCGGGGGTGGCAGTGAGCAGTTCTTC. Translated, it gives CASSQTSGGGSEQFF.

The chain links TRBV20-1 to TRBJ2-1; TRBD1 or TRBD2 may be the D gene (5 bases each). The CDR3 runs 14 residues. The V end was cut by 7 bases, the J end by 7 bases, with 20 bases between. Looked up from germline, CDR1 is DFQATT and CDR2 is SNEGSKA (reference sequence). The CDR3: CSGSFGGESNEQFF. The CDR3 DNA follows: TGCAGTGGATCATTTGGGGGAGAGAGTAATGAGCAGTTCTTC.

This clonotype has at least ten counts. This chain connects TRBV7-2 to TRBJ2-1; maybe TRBD2 (5 bases). This CDR3 is 12 amino acids long. The V gene lost 5 bases and the J gene lost 6 bases, with 8 bases spanning the gap. CDR1 and CDR2 (germline): SGHTA, FQGNSA. As DNA, the CDR3 is TGTGCCAGCAGCCGAAGCGGCAATGAGCAGTTCTTC. Protein product: CASSRSGNEQFF.

This clonotype was counted between two and nine times. This sequence joins TRBV11-2 and TRBJ2-1; TRBD2 matches 11 bases. Germline lookup yields CDR1 SGHAT and CDR2 FQNNGV. Germline trimming cut 5 bases from V and 2 bases from J; bases unmatched to any gene: 11. This CDR3 spans 18 amino acids. Here the CDR3 DNA reads TGTGCCAGCAGCCAGACCACTAGCGGGAGAGGAACCTACAATGAGCAGTTCTTC. Its protein is CASSQTTSGRGTYNEQFF.

This clonotype occurred a few times. The chain is built from TRBV9 and TRBJ2-3; TRBD1 agrees at 12 bases. V trimming: 4 bases; J trimming: 2 bases; junction bases outside the gene matches: 5. In germline, CDR1 is SGDLS, CDR2 YYNGEE. The CDR3 extends over 16 amino acids. CDR3 DNA sequence: TGTGCCAGCAGCACCCGGGACAGGGGGCTCACAGATACGCAGTATTTT. It encodes CASSTRDRGLTDTQYF.

V and J are TRBV7-2 and TRBJ2-5, with TRBD1 matching 8 bases. The CDR3 covers 15 residues. The J segment lost 4 bases and the V segment lost 6 bases, leaving 10 bases of the junction unmatched. CDR1 and CDR2 from the germline V gene are SGHTA and FQGNSA. CDR3 amino acids: CASSPQGALLETQYF. DNA of the CDR3: TGTGCCAGCAGTCCCCAGGGGGCGCTTTTAGAGACCCAGTACTTC.

With regard to this clonotype: The junction departs from germline at one end; a sequencing error may be responsible. The genes are TRBV2 and TRBJ2-1, with 11 nucleotides matching TRBD2. Germline CDR1 is SNHLY and CDR2 is FYNNEI. The CDR3 sequence is 15 residues long. The CDR3 spells CTSSETSGVHSEQFF. CDR3 nucleotides: TGTACCAGCAGTGAGACTAGCGGGGTTCACAGTGAGCAGTTCTTC. Based on the CDR3 plus reference TRBV2 and TRBJ2-1, the full variable domain is EPEVTQTPSHQVTQMGQEVILRCVPISNHLYFYWYRQILGQKVEFLVSFYNNEISEKSEIFDDQFSVERPDGSNFTLKIRSTKLEDSAMYFCTSSETSGVHSEQFFGPGTRLTVL.